Below are 4 T cell receptor beta chains sequenced from a single sample in a study of blood T cells in healthy people across ages. Then a second PCR, running roughly 7 to 12 cycles, was carried out with a sample-barcoded 5' primer and a J-beta primer mix. One entry per CDR3 protein, called by TCRdb with MiXCR from the 5' RACE reads. The table records some 900,000 distinct CDR3 sequences, about 44% of them present only once. Sample: blood. These receptors came from a man aged 25-40 years in good health.

The count of this clonotype is one. V and J are TRBV6-1 and TRBJ2-1; TRBD2 is a possible D gene (5 bases). The CDR3 has 14 residues. The germline V gene has CDR1 MNHNS and CDR2 SASEGT. Trimming shortened V by 5 bases and J by 9 bases, and 17 bases separated the two germline ends. The CDR3 DNA sequence: TGTGCCAGCAGTTCCCGGGAAGGGTACGGTGAGCAGTTCTTC. This sequence encodes CASSSREGYGEQFF.

This rearrangement joins TRBV3-1 to TRBJ1-1, with D perhaps matching TRBD1 (6 bases). The CDR3 spans 14 residues. The germline V gene encodes CDR1 LGHDT and CDR2 YNNKEL (reference sequence). Trimming left V 0 bases short and J 11 bases short, with 16 bases between. This CDR3 reads CASSQEGRTGSAFF. Written as DNA, the CDR3 is TGTGCCAGCAGCCAAGAAGGACGCACAGGGAGCGCTTTCTTT.

This clonotype was counted only a few times. The CDR3 reads CASSPKAWGALLNTDTQYF. The CDR3 DNA is TGTGCCAGCAGCCCCAAGGCGTGGGGGGCTCTATTAAACACAGATACGCAGTATTTT. The chain combines TRBV11-2 with TRBJ2-3; D may correspond to TRBD1 or TRBD2 (6 bases each). The V and J ends lost 5 bases and 2 bases respectively, with 26 bases between them. The CDR3 consists of 19 residues. Looked up from germline, CDR1 is SGHAT and CDR2 is FQNNGV.

In regard to this clonotype: This may come from a read error, since a much larger clone is one base off. The chain carries TRBV6-4 and TRBJ2-5, with D perhaps assigned TRBD1 or TRBD2 (5 bases each). Germline V CDR1 and CDR2: MRHNA, SNTAGT. With 5 bases removed from V and 11 bases from J, the gap between germline ends came to 24 bases. The CDR3 totals 15 residues. DNA for the CDR3: TGTGCCAGCAGTCCCGGGACGGAGAGAGGCAATGAGCAGTACTTC. Protein sequence: CASSPGTERGNEQYF.